This T cell receptor (beta chain) was identified during a study of early T cells in non-severe SARS-CoV-2 infection (dated by TCRdb to the early 2020s). Broadly, across the study: TCR sequencing used bulk RNA from unsorted whole blood, so alpha and beta chains could not be paired.

Libraries were constructed by 5' RACE. The run used a NextSeq 500. The TCR library protocol attached unique molecular identifiers to individual cDNA molecules to correct for sequencing error and PCR bias. Both TCR alpha and beta chains were sequenced, and tight co-correlation was observed between alpha and beta sequence abundances in each sample. The original methods were these. Decombinator V4 was used to annotate the V gene, J gene and CDR3 of the TCR sequences. Expanded TCRs were defined as changing significantly between any two time points under a Poisson model with p below 0.0001. TCR abundances were normalised to the total number of TCRs sequenced per sample and were expressed as counts per million. TRAV1-2 paired with TRAJ12, TRAJ20 or TRAJ33 defined MAIT TCRs, while TRAV10 paired with TRAJ18 defined iNKT TCRs. A search of VDJdb, accessed on 1 November 2021, was run for TCRs annotated to CMV, EBV and SARS-CoV-2, with TCRs annotated for multiple antigens excluded. In TCRdb, the public reads were trimmed at Q25 with fastp and aligned with MiXCR, with productive beta chains retained. Every distinct CDR3 protein forms one entry, paired with its most common genes and DNA. V and J calls and clone size were set by TCRdb, not the authors. Across this sample there are over 90,000 distinct CDR3 sequences, with about an eighth seen only once. The top ten hold 4.4% of the sample.

This clonotype occurred once. The target of this receptor is not known. The record has no base qualities; no much larger clone is one base away. One read alone makes for weak evidence. The CDR3, from cysteine to phenylalanine, totals 13 residues. The kept DNA is CDR3 alone, 39 bases in frame from the first base. Sequences DFQATT (CDR1) and SNEGSKA (CDR2) are obtained from the germline V gene (reference sequence). For this chain, trimming is 3 bases at the V end and 5 bases at the J end, and the number of junction bases without a gene match is 2. The study was a case-control design nested within a healthcare worker cohort in London, UK, with weekly nasopharyngeal swab PCR tests and blood sampling. Between 23 and 31 March 2020, the week of the UK lockdown, healthcare workers were enrolled and then followed up weekly for as long as 16 weeks. Points the paper makes about the study in general: Matching against VDJdb was skewed toward anti-spike CD8 responses, likely underestimated virus-specific expansions, and missed private and CD4 specificities.

The sequence was obtained from an adult who was a healthcare worker with PCR-confirmed SARS-CoV-2 infection or an uninfected control (not recorded which). The sample was whole blood, taken at baseline. Recombination linked TRBV20-1 to TRBJ2-5; 11 of the junction bases match TRBD2. The CDR3 corresponds to CSASGTSGETQYF. The nucleotide sequence reads as follows: TGCAGTGCTAGCGGGACTAGCGGCGAGACCCAGTACTTC.